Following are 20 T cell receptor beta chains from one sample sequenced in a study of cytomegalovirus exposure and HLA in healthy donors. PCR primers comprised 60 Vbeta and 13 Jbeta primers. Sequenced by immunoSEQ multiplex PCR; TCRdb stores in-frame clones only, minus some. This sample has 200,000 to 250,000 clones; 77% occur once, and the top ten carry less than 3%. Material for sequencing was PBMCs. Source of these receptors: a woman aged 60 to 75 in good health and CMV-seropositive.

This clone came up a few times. In DNA, the CDR3 is TGTGCCAGCAGCGTACAACGGGGGGGCCCAGATACGCAGTATTTT. Translated: CASSVQRGGPDTQYF. This rearrangement joins TRBV9 to TRBJ2-3; the match to TRBD2 covers 8 bases. Losses at the gene ends were 1 base for V and 4 bases for J; bases not matched to a gene: 5. Germline V gene lookup returns CDR1 SGDLS and CDR2 YYNGEE. The CDR3 consists of 15 residues.

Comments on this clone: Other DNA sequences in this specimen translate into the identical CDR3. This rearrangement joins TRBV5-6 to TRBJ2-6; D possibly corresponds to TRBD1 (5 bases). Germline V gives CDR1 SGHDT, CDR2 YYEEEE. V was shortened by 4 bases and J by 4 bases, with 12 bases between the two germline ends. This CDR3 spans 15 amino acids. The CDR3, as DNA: TGTGCCAGCAGCCTAGGGGTTTCCGGGGCCAACGTCCTGACTTTC. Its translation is CASSLGVSGANVLTF.

The CDR3, as DNA: TGCGCCAGCAGTGAGTCTGCAGTCTACGAGCAGTACTTC. Translation: CASSESAVYEQYF. The chain has TRBV10-2 and TRBJ2-7; D not certain. Germline CDR1 WSHSY, CDR2 SAAADI. The V end lost 0 bases, the J end lost 3 bases, and 6 bases lay between the germline ends. The CDR3 consists of 13 residues.

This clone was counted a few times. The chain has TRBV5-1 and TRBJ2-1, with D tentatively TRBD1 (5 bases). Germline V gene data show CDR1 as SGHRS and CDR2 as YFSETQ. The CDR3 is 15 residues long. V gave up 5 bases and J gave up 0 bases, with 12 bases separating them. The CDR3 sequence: CASRRTLSSYNEQFF. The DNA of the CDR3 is TGCGCCAGCAGGCGGACACTTAGCTCCTACAATGAGCAGTTCTTC.

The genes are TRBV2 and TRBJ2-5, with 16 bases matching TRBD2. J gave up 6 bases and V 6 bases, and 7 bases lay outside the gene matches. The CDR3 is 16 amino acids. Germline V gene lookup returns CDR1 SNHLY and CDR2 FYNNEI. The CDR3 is CASREGTSGGGKTQYF. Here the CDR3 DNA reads TGTGCCAGCAGAGAGGGGACTAGCGGGGGGGGAAAGACCCAGTACTTC.

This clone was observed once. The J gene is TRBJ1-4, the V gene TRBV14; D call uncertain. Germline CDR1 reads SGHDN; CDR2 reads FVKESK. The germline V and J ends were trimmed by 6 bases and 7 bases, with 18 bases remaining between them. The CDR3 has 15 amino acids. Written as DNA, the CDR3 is TGTGCCAGCAGTACCAACCTGTTCCCCGGTGAAAAACTGTTTTTT. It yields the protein CASSTNLFPGEKLFF.

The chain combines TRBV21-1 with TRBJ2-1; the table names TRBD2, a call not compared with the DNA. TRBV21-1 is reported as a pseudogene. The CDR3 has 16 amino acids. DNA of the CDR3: TGTGCCAGCGCGCCTAGCTTTCTGAGCTCCTACAATGAGCAGTTCTTC. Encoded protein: CASAPSFLSSYNEQFF.

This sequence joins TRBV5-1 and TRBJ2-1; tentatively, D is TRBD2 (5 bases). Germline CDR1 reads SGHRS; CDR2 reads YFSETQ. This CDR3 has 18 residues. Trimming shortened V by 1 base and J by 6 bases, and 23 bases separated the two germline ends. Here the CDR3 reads CASSLIPGKLALSNEQFF. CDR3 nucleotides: TGCGCCAGCAGCTTGATTCCGGGGAAGCTAGCTCTTTCCAATGAGCAGTTCTTC.

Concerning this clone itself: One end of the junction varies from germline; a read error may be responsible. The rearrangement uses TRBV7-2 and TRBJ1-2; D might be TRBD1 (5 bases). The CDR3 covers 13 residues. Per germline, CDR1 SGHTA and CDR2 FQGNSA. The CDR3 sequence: CASSLSTDLTGDF. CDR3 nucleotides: TGTGCCAGCAGCCTGTCGACGGACTTAACGGGGGATTTC.

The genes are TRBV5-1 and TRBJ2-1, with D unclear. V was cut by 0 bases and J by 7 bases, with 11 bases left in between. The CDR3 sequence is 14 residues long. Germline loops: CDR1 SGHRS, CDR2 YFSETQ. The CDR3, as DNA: TGCGCCAGCAGCTTGGAAATCCCCTCGAATGAGCAGTTCTTC. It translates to CASSLEIPSNEQFF.

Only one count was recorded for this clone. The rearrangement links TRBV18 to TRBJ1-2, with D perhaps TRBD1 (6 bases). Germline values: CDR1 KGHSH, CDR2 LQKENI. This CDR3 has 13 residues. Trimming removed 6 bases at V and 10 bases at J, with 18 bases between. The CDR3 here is CASSLGSGDAYTF. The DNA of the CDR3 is TGTGCCAGCTCCCTCGGGTCAGGGGATGCCTACACCTTC.

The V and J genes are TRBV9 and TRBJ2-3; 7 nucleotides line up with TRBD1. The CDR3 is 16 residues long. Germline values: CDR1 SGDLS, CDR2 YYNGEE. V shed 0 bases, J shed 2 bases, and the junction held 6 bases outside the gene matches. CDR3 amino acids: CASSVGGQIYTDTQYF. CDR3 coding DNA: TGTGCCAGCAGCGTAGGGGGACAGATTTACACAGATACGCAGTATTTT.

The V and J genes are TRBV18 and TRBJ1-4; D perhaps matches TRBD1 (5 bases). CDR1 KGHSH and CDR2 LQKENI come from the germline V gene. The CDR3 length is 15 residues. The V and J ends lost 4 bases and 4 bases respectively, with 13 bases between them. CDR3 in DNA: TGTGCCAGCTCACAAGAGACAGTTAGTAATGAAAAACTGTTTTTT. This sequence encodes CASSQETVSNEKLFF.

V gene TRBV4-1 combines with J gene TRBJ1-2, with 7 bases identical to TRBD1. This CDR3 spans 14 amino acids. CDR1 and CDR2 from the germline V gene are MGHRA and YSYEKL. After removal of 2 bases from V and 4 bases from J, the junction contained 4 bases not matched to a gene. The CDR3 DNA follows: TGCGCCAGCAGCCAATCACAGGGGCTCTATGGCTACACCTTC. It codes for CASSQSQGLYGYTF.

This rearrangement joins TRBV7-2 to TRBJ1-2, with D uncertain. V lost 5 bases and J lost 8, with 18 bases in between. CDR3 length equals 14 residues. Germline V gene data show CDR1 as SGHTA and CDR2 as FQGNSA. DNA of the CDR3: TGTGCCAGCAGCCCCGGAAGGCTCCCTAGGGGCTACACCTTC. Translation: CASSPGRLPRGYTF.

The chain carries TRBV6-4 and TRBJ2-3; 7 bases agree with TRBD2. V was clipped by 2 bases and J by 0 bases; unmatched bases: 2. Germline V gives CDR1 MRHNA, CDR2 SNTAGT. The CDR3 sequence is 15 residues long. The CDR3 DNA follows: TGTGCCAGCAGTGACAGAGCGGGAAGCACAGATACGCAGTATTTT. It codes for CASSDRAGSTDTQYF.

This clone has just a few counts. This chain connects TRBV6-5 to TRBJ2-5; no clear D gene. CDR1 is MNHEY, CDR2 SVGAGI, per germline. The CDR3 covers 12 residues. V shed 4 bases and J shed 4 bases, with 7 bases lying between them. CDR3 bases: TGTGCCAGCAGTTCCCCTTCAGAGACCCAGTACTTC. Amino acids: CASSSPSETQYF.

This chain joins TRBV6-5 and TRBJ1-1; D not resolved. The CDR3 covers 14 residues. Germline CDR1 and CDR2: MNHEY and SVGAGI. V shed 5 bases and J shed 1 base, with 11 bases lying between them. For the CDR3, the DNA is TGTGCCAGCAGTGGGAGACGAACGAACACTGAAGCTTTCTTT. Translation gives CASSGRRTNTEAFF.

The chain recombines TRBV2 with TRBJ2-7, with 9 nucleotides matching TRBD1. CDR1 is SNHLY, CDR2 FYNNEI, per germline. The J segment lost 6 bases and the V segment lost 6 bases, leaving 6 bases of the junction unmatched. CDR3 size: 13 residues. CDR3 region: CASRGQGNPEQYF. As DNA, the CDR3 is TGTGCCAGCAGGGGACAGGGTAACCCCGAGCAGTACTTC.

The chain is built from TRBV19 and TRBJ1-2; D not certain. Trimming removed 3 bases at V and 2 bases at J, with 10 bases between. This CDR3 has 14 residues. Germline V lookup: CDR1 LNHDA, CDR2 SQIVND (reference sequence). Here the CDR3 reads CASSIVTVNYGYTF. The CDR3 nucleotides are TGTGCCAGTAGTATTGTCACGGTGAACTATGGCTACACCTTC.